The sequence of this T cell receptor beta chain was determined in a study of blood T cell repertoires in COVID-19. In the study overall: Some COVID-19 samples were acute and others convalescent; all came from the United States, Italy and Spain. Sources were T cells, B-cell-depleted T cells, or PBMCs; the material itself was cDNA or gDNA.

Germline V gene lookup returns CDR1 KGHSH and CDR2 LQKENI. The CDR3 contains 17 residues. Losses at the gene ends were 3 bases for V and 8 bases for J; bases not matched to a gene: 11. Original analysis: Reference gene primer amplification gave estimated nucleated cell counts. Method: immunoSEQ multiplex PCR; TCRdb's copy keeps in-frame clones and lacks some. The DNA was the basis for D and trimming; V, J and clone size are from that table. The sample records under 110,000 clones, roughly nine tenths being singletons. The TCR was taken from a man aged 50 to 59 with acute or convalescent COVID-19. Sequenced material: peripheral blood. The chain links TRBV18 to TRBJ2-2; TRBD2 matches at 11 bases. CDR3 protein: CASSPFGGLAGSGELFF. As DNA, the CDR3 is TGTGCCAGCTCACCTTTTGGCGGACTAGCGGGTTCTGGGGAGCTGTTTTTT.